The 11 T cell receptor beta chains below all came from one sample that was sequenced in a study of cytomegalovirus exposure and HLA in healthy donors listed by TCRdb under 2017. Preparation of the library involved the immunoSEQ multiplex PCR assay. For the multiplex PCR, a mixture combining 60 forward primers for TCR Vbeta segments and 13 reverse primers for TCR Jbeta segments was used. TCRdb provides this immuneACCESS table in a form limited to in-frame rearrangements. Some clones are lacking; in checked studies, under half of them reflect an unresolved V gene, and why the rest are absent is not known. The sample table contains about 160,000 clones; only one count was recorded for 77% of them. Roughly 2.6% of the sample is taken by the ten largest. The sequencing input was PBMCs. The receptor source for this set is a woman aged 35 to 49 in good health and CMV-seropositive.

With regard to this clone: At one boundary the junction diverges from the germline segment, which might be a read error. This chain joins TRBV6-5 and TRBJ2-7, with D possibly matching TRBD1 (5 bases). Germline lookup yields CDR1 MNHEY and CDR2 SVGAGI. CDR3 length equals 16 residues. CDR3 protein: CASSYSAGQGSNEQYF. The CDR3, as DNA: TGTGCCAGCAGTTACTCTGCTGGTCAGGGCTCCAACGAGCAGTACTTC.

J is TRBJ2-3 and V is TRBV9; 14 bases map to TRBD2. The CDR3 is 15 amino acids. Losses at the gene ends were 2 bases for V and 5 bases for J; bases not matched to a gene: 1. Germline V gene sequence: CDR1 SGDLS, CDR2 YYNGEE. This CDR3 reads CASSVGTSGGDTQYF. The DNA of the CDR3 is TGTGCCAGCAGCGTTGGGACTAGCGGGGGAGATACGCAGTATTTT.

This clone occurred once. The chain is built from TRBV7-2 and TRBJ1-1; TRBD1 agrees at 7 bases. Trimming removed 5 bases from V and 1 base from J; junction bases left unmatched: 13. Germline loops: CDR1 SGHTA, CDR2 FQGNSA. The CDR3 is 17 amino acids. The CDR3 nucleotides read TGTGCCAGCAGCCCCTATAGACAGGGTGGGGCGAACACTGAAGCTTTCTTT. It specifies CASSPYRQGGANTEAFF.

This chain connects TRBV4-1 to TRBJ2-3; a weak D match, TRBD2 (5 bases). V was pared by 4 bases and J by 0 bases, with 11 bases between. This CDR3 has 15 amino acids. Germline V CDR1 and CDR2: MGHRA, YSYEKL. CDR3 in amino acids: CASSLGGLSTDTQYF. CDR3 coding DNA: TGCGCCAGCAGCCTAGGAGGACTGAGCACAGATACGCAGTATTTT.

J is TRBJ1-4 and V is TRBV27; the D is unclear. Germline CDR1 is MNHEY and CDR2 is SMNVEV (reference sequence). The CDR3 spans 13 residues. V dropped 10 bases and J dropped 3 bases, with 12 bases sitting between them. DNA of the CDR3: TGTGCCACCCGAGGGCAGTCTAATGAAAAACTGTTTTTT. Amino acids: CATRGQSNEKLFF.

This CDR3 reads CASSISEGARVDTQYF. The DNA for the CDR3 is TGTGCCAGTAGTATATCGGAGGGGGCTCGAGTAGATACGCAGTATTTT. The rearrangement joins TRBV19 to TRBJ2-3, with D maybe TRBD1 (7 bases). The CDR3 runs to 16 residues. V was trimmed by 2 bases and J by 5 bases, leaving 17 bases between them. The germline V gene has CDR1 LNHDA and CDR2 SQIVND (reference sequence).

This clone was seen just once. The genes are TRBV7-2 and TRBJ2-5, with D uncertain. CDR3 length: 12 amino acids. Trimming removed 5 bases from V and 4 bases from J, with 8 bases in between. Germline CDR1 SGHTA, CDR2 FQGNSA. CDR3 nucleotide sequence: TGTGCCAGCAGCGCTCGCGGAGAGACCCAGTACTTC. Translated, it gives CASSARGETQYF. Looking up the rest from reference TRBV7-2 and TRBJ2-5 gives the full variable domain: GAGVSQSPSNKVTEKGKDVELRCDPISGHTALYWYRQSLGQGLEFLIYFQGNSAPDKSGLPSDRFSAERTGGSVSTLTIQRTQQEDSAVYLCASSARGETQYFGPGTRLLVL.

This rearrangement joins TRBV7-8 to TRBJ2-3, with 7 positions matching TRBD1. The CDR3 extends over 17 amino acids. Germline V gene data show CDR1 as SGHVS and CDR2 as FQNEAQ. V was pared by 0 bases and J by 4 bases, with 10 bases of the junction left unmatched. CDR3 nucleotide sequence: TGTGCCAGCAGCTTAGCGTTAGCAGGGGGAGAATCAGATACGCAGTATTTT. Translating it yields CASSLALAGGESDTQYF.

This chain joins TRBV29-1 and TRBJ2-1; no definite D call. The CDR3 extends over 11 amino acids. Germline V CDR1 and CDR2: SQVTM, ANQGSEA. The germline V and J ends were trimmed by 5 bases and 7 bases, with 9 bases remaining between them. The CDR3 here is CSVYSLNEQFF. In DNA, the CDR3 is TGCAGCGTTTATTCGTTGAATGAGCAGTTCTTC.

This clone was seen just once. The gene calls are TRBV4-1 and TRBJ2-7, with D possibly matching TRBD2 (6 bases). There are 16 residues in the CDR3. V was trimmed by 1 base and J by 5 bases, leaving 18 bases between them. The germline gives CDR1 MGHRA, CDR2 YSYEKL. CDR3 nucleotides: TGCGCCAGCAGCCAAGCGATCGGGAGAGAGCTGGACGAGCAGTACTTC. Its protein product is CASSQAIGRELDEQYF.

The rearrangement joins TRBV7-9 to TRBJ1-2, with 8 bases fitting TRBD1. CDR1 SEHNR and CDR2 FQNEAQ come from the germline V gene (reference sequence). The CDR3 spans 16 residues. V was clipped by 4 bases and J by 6 bases; unmatched bases: 13. The CDR3 sequence: CASSSISGGEGNGYTF. CDR3 coding DNA: TGTGCCAGCAGCTCGATATCAGGGGGCGAGGGTAATGGCTACACCTTC. Full variable domain (outside the CDR3, taken from reference TRBV7-9 and TRBJ1-2): DTGVSQNPRHKITKRGQNVTFRCDPISEHNRLYWYRQTLGQGPEFLTYFQNEAQLEKSRLLSDRFSAERPKGSFSTLEIQRTEQGDSAMYLCASSSISGGEGNGYTFGSGTRLTVV.